This T cell receptor beta chain stems from a study of T cells in Graves' hyperthyroidism and ophthalmopathy. Amplification targeted TCR beta CDR3 regions from RNA transcripts. The TCR CDR3 was amplified in a first-round RT-PCR using the HTBI primer set. Each CDR3 protein is one row after TCRdb ran MiXCR on the multiplex PCR reads. The profile shows about 320,000 distinct CDR3 sequences, 15% to 20% of them singletons. This clonotype has at least ten counts. Germline V gives CDR1 SNHLY, CDR2 FYNNEI. The J segment lost 4 bases and the V segment lost 6 bases, leaving 3 bases of the junction unmatched. This CDR3 has 15 residues.

The chain carries TRBV2 and TRBJ2-1; TRBD2 aligns across 13 bases. Sequenced sample: blood. The TCR comes from a young man with Graves' hyperthyroidism. CDR3 protein: CASRGTSGKYNEQFF. The DNA of the CDR3 is TGTGCCAGCAGGGGGACTAGCGGGAAGTACAATGAGCAGTTCTTC.